This T cell receptor (beta chain) derives from a study of blood T cell repertoires in COVID-19. Study as a whole: PBMCs, B-cell-depleted T cells, or T cells were the source of the cDNA or gDNA that made up the material.

Assay: immunoSEQ multiplex PCR; the TCRdb copy retains only in-frame clones and omits some. This sample carries 150,000 to 200,000 clones, 90% to 95% of them seen once, and the ten largest clones take approximately 0.48%. The CDR3 covers 13 residues. V lost 6 bases to trimming and J lost 1 base, with 9 bases between them. The chain recombines TRBV12-3 or TRBV12-4 with TRBJ2-5; possibly TRBD2 for D (6 bases). The TCR originated in a man in his fifties with acute or convalescent COVID-19. The sequenced material came from peripheral blood. CDR3 nucleotides: TGTGCCAGCAGAGGGACTGGCCAAGAGACCCAGTACTTC. It encodes CASRGTGQETQYF.